This entry lists 8 T cell receptor beta chains sequenced from one sample in a study of monozygotic twins with inflammatory bowel disease (dated by TCRdb to the late 2010s). Libraries were made using 5' RACE. The instrument was an Illumina HiSeq 2500. Following TCRdb reprocessing, every CDR3 protein sequence forms one entry, and DNA is not provided. The sample table records approximately 390,000 distinct CDR3 sequences. The ten largest clonotypes hold 2% to 2.5% of the sample. Sequencing was done on a sample of blood. The receptors were sampled from a human donor with ulcerative colitis or Crohn's disease, or a healthy co-twin of an affected twin (not recorded which).

The chain is built from TRBV6-5 and TRBJ2-7; checking the TCRdb D call of TRBD1 is not possible without DNA. Per the germline V gene, CDR1 is MNHEY and CDR2 is SVGAGI. This CDR3 comprises 12 residues. CDR3 loop: CASGNGGYEQYF.

The chain links TRBV10-3 to TRBJ2-7; TCRdb's D gene call, TRBD1, goes unchecked for lack of DNA. Germline CDR1 ENHRY, CDR2 SYGVKD. The CDR3 has 14 amino acids. The CDR3 protein is CAIRQTGLTYEQYF.

This chain links TRBV29-1 with TRBJ1-1. The CDR3 contains 14 residues. Germline V gene sequence: CDR1 SQVTM, CDR2 ANQGSEA. CDR3 region: CSVVPRLKNTEAFF.

The CDR3 sequence: CASREGQNYGYTF. The rearrangement uses TRBV10-2 and TRBJ1-2; the TCRdb call, TRBD1, lacks DNA for checking. The CDR3 totals 13 residues. CDR1 is WSHSY and CDR2 is SAAADI in the germline V gene.

J is TRBJ2-7 and V is TRBV5-1; the TRBD1 assignment by TCRdb is unverifiable without DNA. CDR1 and CDR2 from the germline V gene are SGHRS and YFSETQ. The CDR3 has 15 amino acids. CDR3 region: CASSLPGTGGYEQYF.

The chain is built from TRBV2 and TRBJ2-3. Germline-derived CDR1 and CDR2 are SNHLY and FYNNEI. This CDR3 is 12 amino acids long. This CDR3 is CASNFQTDTQYF.

CDR3 residues: CASSIRRAAEAFF. The V call is TRBV19, the J call TRBJ1-1. Germline V CDR1 and CDR2: LNHDA, SQIVND (reference sequence). CDR3 length equals 13 residues.

V is TRBV20-1 and J is TRBJ1-2; TCRdb's D gene call, TRBD1, goes unchecked for lack of DNA. Germline V lookup: CDR1 DFQATT, CDR2 SNEGSKA (reference sequence). The CDR3 has 18 amino acids. This CDR3 is CSARDQGLTGRPGYGYTF.